These T cell receptor beta chains were read from a single sample in a study of cytomegalovirus exposure and HLA in healthy donors. Using immunoSEQ multiplex PCR, the repertoire was profiled, and TCRdb retains in-frame clones only, with some absent. Among roughly 140,000 clones listed, less than 90% were seen once. The material sequenced was PBMCs. The receptors originated from a woman aged 18 to 35 in good health and CMV-seropositive. The CDR3 runs from the conserved cysteine through the conserved F or W.

>15|TRBJ2-5|TRBV13
CASSLGFSGQETQYF
>18|TRBJ2-3|TRBV5-1
CASSYGTSGSLGTDTQYF
>16|TRBJ1-2|TRBV4-1
CASSQPNRGPYYGYTF
>16|TRBJ1-2|TRBV9
CASSPSLGGADYGYTF
>16|TRBJ2-3|TRBV28
CASSPASLAGTDTQYF
>18|TRBJ1-4|TRBV5-6
CASSLGPPSTGNNEKLFF
>15|TRBJ1-3|TRBV6-5
CASISSGASGNTIYF
>13|TRBJ2-1|TRBV11-2
CASSPRLANEQFF
>15|TRBJ1-2|TRBV18
CASSPSGGTDYGYTF
>17|TRBJ2-3|TRBV9
CASSVVGLAPFTDTQYF
>13|TRBJ2-3|TRBV13
CASLDLSTDTQYF
>14|TRBJ1-1|TRBV18
CASSPAPRSTEAFF
>15|TRBJ2-2|TRBV9
CASSVELANTGELFF
>18|TRBJ2-1|TRBV7-8
CASSFRRRTSGSGNEQFF
>18|TRBJ2-2|TRBV13
CASSLELAEKTYTGELFF
>13|TRBJ2-5|TRBV25-1
CASSDGGKETQYF
>17|TRBJ2-1|TRBV15
CATSRARQGLSYNEQFF
>11|TRBJ2-7|TRBV5-6
CASSFGYEQYF
>14|TRBJ1-4|TRBV5-6
CASSFDAGNEKLFF
>14|TRBJ1-2|TRBV28
CASRLQGVNYGYTF
>14|TRBJ2-3|TRBV2
CASSPTDYTDTQYF
>14|TRBJ2-3|TRBV5-6
CASSLGQVTDTQYF
>12|TRBJ2-1|TRBV10-3
CAISLAGNEQFF
>15|TRBJ1-5|TRBV19
CASSSTSYSNQPQHF
>13|TRBJ2-1|TRBV7-3
CASSRTTAGEQFF
>15|TRBJ1-5|TRBV6-5
CASRPRLRNNQPQHF
>13|TRBJ2-1|TRBV7-8
CASSLGPNNEQFF
>12|TRBJ2-1|TRBV7-6
CASSLAGVEQFF
>15|TRBJ1-3|TRBV6-6
CASSYSENRGNTIYF
>16|TRBJ1-4|TRBV5-1
CASSLAVGTAEEKLFF
>13|TRBJ2-5|TRBV2
CAGAQEFQETQYF
>14|TRBJ2-3|TRBV19
CASNRREGTDTQYF
>15|TRBJ2-1|TRBV11-3
CASSPRTGGKNEQFF
>18|TRBJ2-1|TRBV11-2
CASTELAGGIWWGNEQFF
>16|TRBJ1-1|TRBV2
CASSEGRGYMNTEAFF
>15|TRBJ1-1|TRBV6-5
CASSYSYSKNTEAFF
>15|TRBJ2-5|TRBV29-1
CSVRARDLPQETQYF
>13|TRBJ1-5|TRBV6-1
CASSEGPGQPQHF
>10|TRBJ1-1|TRBV6-1
CASSGTGRDF
>14|TRBJ2-3|TRBV25-1
CASSDNIITDTQYF
>13|TRBJ2-2|TRBV11-3
CASSLDSTGELFF
>15|TRBJ1-3|TRBV15
CATSRDSGAGNTIYF
>16|TRBJ2-1|TRBV9
CASSQSGRVGYNEQFF
>12|TRBJ2-7|TRBV5-6
CASSTGGYEQYF
>17|TRBJ2-5|TRBV5-1
CASSLEFSGRGGETQYF
>14|TRBJ2-1|TRBV28
CASSLSQGYNEQFF
>17|TRBJ2-3|TRBV27
CASSLSPRQGGEDTQYF
>12|TRBJ2-7|TRBV28
CASVQVPYEQYF
>16|TRBJ2-1|TRBV4-2
CASSPQGLAEYNEQFF
>15|TRBJ2-3|TRBV6-5
CASRGGGGRTDTQYF
>14|TRBJ2-4|TRBV5-1
CASSPGTSGNIQYF
>14|TRBJ2-7|TRBV4-3
CASSQAEGSYEQYF
>16|TRBJ2-1|TRBV30
CAWSVRGRAIYNEQFF
>14|TRBJ1-1|TRBV6-1
CASTRDTGATEAFF